This T cell receptor (beta chain) came from a study of cytomegalovirus exposure and HLA in healthy donors (dated by TCRdb to about 2017). For the wider study: In an earlier analysis of fewer than 750 of the donors, less than 350 Gb of sequence data and approximately 100 million unique TCR beta sequences from 150 million to 200 million T cells were reported. Around 320 gigabases of sequencing data and 70 million to 100 million unique TCR sequences were included in an early release covering over 600 HLA-typed donors. Of the 398 genotyped donors, around 81% fell in the genetic ancestry cluster associated with self-reported Caucasian donors. The study aimed to test whether signatures of past pathogen exposure could be identified by cataloging public T cell receptors. The study profiled the T cell repertoires of fewer than 850 subjects by immunosequencing and related them to cytomegalovirus serostatus. A separate validation cohort of roughly 130 different subjects was used in addition to the roughly 670-subject first cohort. To predict cytomegalovirus infection status, the study combined high-throughput TCR immunosequencing, statistical association of individual TCRs with disease status, and machine learning. In a later analysis, previously published TCR beta repertoires from 666 donors were re-analyzed and high-resolution HLA genotyping was added so that TCR occurrence patterns could be studied. Rather than using new phenotypic data, the later analysis identified candidate immune exposures from TCR beta sequences and from how often those sequences occurred across donors. An earlier analysis of some 600 of the donors applied high-throughput TCR beta sequencing to assess whether each TCR beta V gene segment acted as functional or pseudogenic. Alongside the repertoire data, information on donor age, sex, ethnicity and CMV serostatus was compiled. Genome-wide SNP genotypes for about three fifths of the roughly 670 donors were used in a later genetic analysis, which treated that subset as a discovery cohort. All discovery cohort repertoires had been generated using a single sequencing platform. HLA typing included class I and class II loci at four-digit resolution. The number of donors typed differed by locus, with roughly 629-640 for A, B, C, DRB1 and DQB1, 522 for DQA1, 600 to 610 for DPA1, and 472 for DPB1. Because of strong linkage in the cohort, five DR-DQ haplotypes were treated as single units for association and clustering. Across about 370 genotyped donors of the cohort, an average of approximately 220,000 unique TCR beta nucleotide sequences per donor were sequenced, and 15% to 20% of those sequences were non-productive. Overall results and qualifications from the work: Most TCR sequences were seen in very few donors, while some public TCRs were found in many individuals. The sequencing pipeline was judged likely to have produced a cluster of highly shared sequence variants as a technical artifact. Immune exposure information for the cohort was limited to CMV serostatus. Because counts were too low, seventeen rarely observed V segments, including chromosome 9 orphons, were left out of the earlier analysis of 500 to 650 of the donors. The classifier was reported to diagnose cytomegalovirus status with high specificity and sensitivity in both the original and validation cohorts. At a false discovery rate of 0.05, a later analysis linked 16,000 or so TCR beta sequences to specific HLA alleles. In a later analysis, TCR association rates were found to vary across HLA loci, with the most associated TCRs seen for DRB1 alleles and the fewest for HLA-C alleles. In an earlier analysis of around 600 of the donors, most TCR beta V segments were observed in productive rearrangements about 87% or about 30% of the time, broadly matching IMGT annotations. Correlated functional status among segregating V segments might reflect linkage disequilibrium, but an unknown experimental factor could not be ruled out. The presence/absence analyses assumed that sequencing depth was roughly uniform across donors, and that assumption may not be true. A few of the identified cytomegalovirus-associated TCR beta chains were confirmed in vitro to be specific for cytomegalovirus antigens. Because some donors lacked HLA typing at each locus, the association tests relied only on the typed subset. A later genetic analysis reported fewer N-insertions in productive TCRs among donors in an Asian-associated ancestry cluster than the roughly 640-donor mean. A further reported finding was that TCR beta sequences accurately predicted the HLA-A and HLA-B alleles for most subjects in the first cohort. A later genetic analysis associated a missense DCLRE1C variant with V-gene and J-gene trimming of TCR beta chains, and an independent cohort replicated the association. A total of about 150 TCR beta chains were listed by the study as associated with cytomegalovirus. When HLA alleles, especially DR and DQ, strongly co-occurred, TCR associations were difficult to assign to individual alleles. Most CMV-associated TCR beta chains appeared to be HLA-restricted in a later analysis, and the HLA associations seemed to be driven largely by CMV exposure. In a later analysis, HLA-associated TCR beta chains showed more clonal expansion and lower generation probabilities than non-associated chains that were equally common. Several of the top co-occurrence clusters appeared to be linked to parvovirus B19, influenza, CMV and Epstein-Barr virus, according to a later analysis. This cohort had only TCR beta chains sequenced, and the lack of alpha or paired-chain data limited which features could be detected. According to the authors, the approach could potentially be generalized to other disease states and immunological phenotypes. Some IMGT-functional V segments, including TRBV6-2 and TRBV6-3, could not be distinguished by the 87-base-pair reads and were therefore excluded.

Relative to germline, V is 5 bases shorter and J is 7 bases shorter, with 14 bases between their ends. From a lookup of the germline V gene, CDR1 and CDR2 are SGHVS and FNYEAQ. The CDR3 has 14 amino acids, counting the end cysteine and phenylalanine. Only the CDR3 region is kept as DNA, spanning 42 bases read in frame from base 1. The cohort comprised around 690 healthy bone marrow donors. At the time of sampling, all cohort members were nominally healthy, though unrecorded immune exposures were likely present. The donor tested CMV seronegative and was one of the 352 seronegative cohort members. A peripheral blood sample was provided by each donor, and peripheral blood mononuclear cells were used for TCR beta sequencing. The Qiagen DNeasy Blood Extraction Kit was used to extract genomic DNA from the blood cell samples. Library creation used the immunoSEQ multiplex PCR assay. For the multiplex PCR, a mixture combining 60 forward primers for TCR Vbeta segments and 13 reverse primers for TCR Jbeta segments was used. The CDR3 region of rearranged TCR beta genes was amplified from genomic DNA by a multiplex PCR assay. The Illumina HiSeq System was used to sequence the amplified TCR beta libraries as 87-base-pair reads. Processing in the source paper ran as follows. In a later analysis, roughly 80 million unique TCR beta chains were counted across the 500 to 850 repertoires, and around 10 million of these chains were shared by at least two donors. To remove PCR and sequencing errors, raw reads were error-corrected and collapsed into unique sequences using a nearest-neighbor algorithm that merged closely related sequences. V, D and J gene segments were assigned by aligning CDR3 sequences to IMGT reference sequences. Each retained sequence needed at least a six-nucleotide match to both a V gene segment and a J gene segment. A rearrangement counted as productive if the CDR3 had no stop codons and remained in frame with V and J, and every other rearrangement counted as non-productive. Following IMGT convention, CDR3 was defined as the stretch from the second conserved V-encoded cysteine up to the conserved J-encoded phenylalanine. The earlier analysis of approximately 590 of the donors excluded any sequence lacking an unambiguous match to a single V gene segment. In an earlier analysis of almost 600 of the donors, a V segment was called functional when productive rearrangements were above 56.7%, and segregating when the standard deviation between donors exceeded 5%. A statistical classification framework was built for diagnosing cytomegalovirus status from the catalog of TCR beta chain sequences. In a later analysis, TCR nucleotide sequences were compared against IMGT/GENE-DB human TR gene sequences so that V and J genes could be assigned. In a later analysis, CDR3 sequences and most-parsimonious VDJ recombination scenarios were assigned using the TCRdist pipeline. In a later analysis, each TCR beta chain was defined by its CDR3 amino acid sequence together with its V-gene family, and reads lacking a unique V-gene family were excluded. To address suspected cross-contamination and a sequencing artifact, a later analysis removed several hundred highly shared, low-generation-probability nucleotide sequences. For each public chain, a later analysis derived a clonal expansion index from normalized ranks of inferred template counts within each repertoire. A later analysis computed generation probabilities with a VDJ recombination model fitted to out-of-frame rearrangements, and checked the results against IGoR. A later analysis scored TCR-TCR, TCR-HLA and TCR-CMV co-occurrence with hypergeometric tests, applying a repertoire-size bias correction to TCR pairs. To estimate false discovery rates, a later analysis permuted the HLA or CMV assignments 20 times. In a later analysis, co-occurring TCRs were grouped using DBSCAN, with TCRdist sequence similarity added in when clustering inside HLA-allele-positive subsets. Repertoires with fewer than 30,000 or more than 120,000 public chains were left out of co-occurrence clustering, as were about five repertoires with anomalous nucleotide sharing. TCRdb mirrors the immuneACCESS table, restricted to in-frame sequences. Some clones are absent from its copies; in checked studies, under half trace to an unresolved V gene, and the reason for the others is unknown. Clonal size and the V and J genes are those of that table, whereas D and trimming came from the DNA. The sample table records roughly 130,000 clones; around four fifths of these occur just once. The ten largest clones capture 5.3% of the sample.

In regard to this clone: What this receptor recognizes is not known. Nothing much larger sits one base from this clone, and base qualities are not available.

The receptor was isolated from a man younger than 40 in good health and CMV-seronegative. The chain uses TRBV7-6 and TRBJ2-2, and possibly TRBD1, on 6 matching bases. The sequenced sample consisted of PBMCs. Here is the DNA: TGTGCCAGCAGCAGAGGACAGCAGGTCGGGGAGCTGTTTTTT. The resulting protein is CASSRGQQVGELFF.